The 27 T cell receptor beta chains below all came from one sample that was sequenced in a study of cytomegalovirus exposure and HLA in healthy donors. Researchers ran the PCR with 60 Vbeta and 13 Jbeta primers. Some clones are missing from TCRdb's copy, which holds only in-frame ones; the method was immunoSEQ multiplex PCR. The sample lists nearly 110,000 clones, approximately 71% occurring once. Sequences were obtained from PBMCs. The receptor set was obtained from a man between 40 and 49 years old in good health and CMV-seronegative.

J is TRBJ2-7 and V is TRBV11-2, with TRBD2 as a possible D gene (6 bases). Germline CDR1 and CDR2: SGHAT and FQNNGV. The length of the CDR3 is 13 residues. Between the trimmed V and J ends, which lost 4 bases and 6 bases, there was a span of 13 bases. Here the CDR3 reads CASSSGTLGEQYF. The CDR3 DNA sequence: TGTGCCAGCAGCTCGGGGACTCTGGGCGAGCAGTACTTC.

The V gene is TRBV19, the J gene TRBJ1-1, with D perhaps TRBD1 (5 bases). V was pared by 6 bases and J by 0 bases, with 8 bases between. This CDR3 is 13 amino acids long. Germline V CDR1 and CDR2: LNHDA, SQIVND (reference sequence). The CDR3 region is CASSRGMNTEAFF. CDR3 nucleotides: TGTGCCAGTAGCCGGGGGATGAACACTGAAGCTTTCTTT.

This clone was counted only a few times. The chain joins TRBV7-9 to TRBJ2-3, with a weak D call TRBD2 (6 bases). The CDR3 runs 12 residues. Germline loops: CDR1 SEHNR, CDR2 FQNEAQ (reference sequence). Between the trimmed V and J ends, which lost 5 bases and 6 bases, there was a span of 9 bases. CDR3 nucleotides: TGTGCCAGCAGCCCCGGAGGGGATACGCAGTATTTT. It codes for CASSPGGDTQYF.

The J gene is TRBJ2-5, the V gene TRBV14; D may be TRBD2 (6 bases). CDR1 and CDR2 from the germline V gene are SGHDN and FVKESK. Trimming left V 4 bases short and J 0 bases short, with 12 bases between. The CDR3 has 15 residues. CDR3 protein: CASSPLIADQETQYF. CDR3 coding DNA: TGTGCCAGCAGCCCGTTAATAGCGGACCAAGAGACCCAGTACTTC. Full variable domain (missing parts from reference TRBV14 and TRBJ2-5): EAGVTQFPSHSVIEKGQTVTLRCDPISGHDNLYWYRRVMGKEIKFLLHFVKESKQDESGMPNNRFLAERTGGTYSTLKVQPAELEDSGVYFCASSPLIADQETQYFGPGTRLLVL.

CDR3: CASSLGLAGEVDTQYF. CDR3 coding DNA: TGTGCCAGCAGCTTAGGACTAGCGGGGGAGGTAGATACGCAGTATTTT. The J gene is TRBJ2-3, the V gene TRBV5-4; TRBD2 matches at 13 bases. The CDR3 length is 16 residues. The ends lost 2 bases at V and 5 bases at J; junction bases unmatched: 5. The germline gives CDR1 SGHNT, CDR2 YYREEE (reference sequence).

The J gene is TRBJ1-1, the V gene TRBV27, with D unclear. The CDR3 loop spans 13 amino acids. Germline loops: CDR1 MNHEY, CDR2 SMNVEV (reference sequence). With 7 bases removed from V and 1 base from J, the gap between germline ends came to 10 bases. The CDR3 here is CASKRSPNTEAFF. As DNA, the CDR3 is TGTGCCAGCAAACGGTCGCCGAACACTGAAGCTTTCTTT.

The CDR3 coding sequence is TGTGCCAGCAGCTTAGTGAGCTTATTTTATCCTGGAAACACCATATATTTT. It codes for CASSLVSLFYPGNTIYF. The chain has TRBV7-9 and TRBJ1-3; D unclear. Trimming removed 1 base at V and 2 bases at J, with 15 bases between. The germline gives CDR1 SEHNR, CDR2 FQNEAQ (reference sequence). The CDR3 is made up of 17 amino acids.

V gene TRBV7-5 combines with J gene TRBJ2-1; the table assigns TRBD2, which was not confirmed against the DNA. TRBV7-5 is a pseudogene locus. This CDR3 region has 20 residues. CDR3 amino acids: CARSLVNGLAGVGSYNEQFF. CDR3 in DNA: TGTGCCAGAAGCTTAGTGAACGGACTAGCGGGGGTAGGCTCCTACAATGAGCAGTTCTTC.

This clone was picked up a small number of times. The J gene is TRBJ1-1, the V gene TRBV2, with D possibly TRBD1 on 5 matching bases. Germline V gene lookup returns CDR1 SNHLY and CDR2 FYNNEI. The V gene lost 7 bases and the J gene lost 2 bases, with 14 bases spanning the gap. The CDR3 runs to 14 residues. CDR3 bases: TGTGCCAGCAAGCGGGACGGGGTTAACACTGAAGCTTTCTTT. This codes for CASKRDGVNTEAFF.

The V gene is TRBV7-2, the J gene TRBJ2-5; the D gene is possibly TRBD2 (6 bases). Between the trimmed V and J ends, which lost 7 bases and 5 bases, there was a span of 11 bases. Looked up from germline, CDR1 is SGHTA and CDR2 is FQGNSA. CDR3 length: 12 amino acids. The CDR3 loop reads CASNRGRETQYF. CDR3 in DNA: TGTGCCAGCAACCGAGGGAGGGAGACCCAGTACTTC.

V gene TRBV9 combines with J gene TRBJ1-4, with 9 bases identical to TRBD1. The J segment lost 8 bases and the V segment lost 4 bases, leaving 3 bases of the junction unmatched. CDR3 size: 13 residues. Germline V lookup: CDR1 SGDLS, CDR2 YYNGEE. The DNA for the CDR3 is TGTGCCAGCAGCTTGACAGGGGGAGAAAAACTGTTTTTT. As protein: CASSLTGGEKLFF.

This clone has just a few counts. The rearrangement joins TRBV18 to TRBJ1-2, with 7 bases identical to TRBD1. J gave up 2 bases and V 3 bases, and 3 bases lay outside the gene matches. Germline CDR1 is KGHSH and CDR2 is LQKENI. CDR3 length equals 14 residues. CDR3 in amino acids: CASSPDRANYGYTF. The CDR3 region has the DNA TGTGCCAGCTCACCCGACAGGGCAAACTATGGCTACACCTTC.

This sequence joins TRBV2 and TRBJ2-3, with 7 bases aligning to TRBD1. Germline CDR1 SNHLY, CDR2 FYNNEI. There are 11 residues in the CDR3. V shed 8 bases, J shed 14 bases, and the junction held 10 bases outside the gene matches. CDR3 bases: TGTGCCAGCGGAGAGGGGGCGCGAGTGTATTTT. This gives the protein CASGEGARVYF.

V gene TRBV9 combines with J gene TRBJ2-1; 11 bases match TRBD2. Trimming cost V 2 bases and J 4 bases; bases outside gene matches: 5. CDR1 SGDLS and CDR2 YYNGEE come from the germline V gene. This CDR3 is 16 amino acids long. CDR3 sequence: CASSVVTSGDYNEQFF. CDR3 DNA: TGTGCCAGCAGCGTGGTGACTAGCGGGGATTACAATGAGCAGTTCTTC.

CDR3 sequence reads: CSVEPTGAETQYF. The CDR3 DNA reads as TGCAGCGTTGAGCCGACAGGGGCCGAGACCCAGTACTTC. This chain joins TRBV29-1 and TRBJ2-5; TRBD1 matches at 8 bases. This CDR3 region has 13 residues. With 3 bases clipped from V and 5 bases from J, the junction kept 5 bases outside the gene matches. CDR1 and CDR2 from the germline V gene are SQVTM and ANQGSEA.

The count of this clone is one. The gene calls are TRBV11-2 and TRBJ2-5; D gene ambiguous. TRBJ2-7 explains the end of the DNA better; the J call may be wrong. Germline lookup yields CDR1 SGHAT and CDR2 FQNNGV. CDR3 length equals 12 residues. CDR3 amino acids: CASSPGVYEQYF. The CDR3 DNA sequence: TGTGCCAGCAGCCCTGGAGTCTACGAGCAGTACTTC.

This chain links TRBV4-1 with TRBJ2-5; D unclear. The DNA end is a closer match to TRBJ2-7, so the J assignment may be wrong. The CDR3 has 15 residues. Germline V lookup: CDR1 MGHRA, CDR2 YSYEKL. CDR3 bases: TGCGCCAGCAGCCAATTCGTGGCGGCCTCCTACGAGCAGTACTTC. Protein: CASSQFVAASYEQYF.

This sequence joins TRBV7-3 and TRBJ2-7, with 8 bases fitting TRBD1. The CDR3 loop spans 16 amino acids. J gave up 7 bases and V 0 bases, and 11 bases lay outside the gene matches. Per the germline V gene, CDR1 is SGHTA and CDR2 is FQGTGA. The CDR3 DNA follows: TGTGCCAGCAGCTTAACGGGGCAGGGGGCGCGAGGGGAGCAGTACTTC. Protein: CASSLTGQGARGEQYF.

This rearrangement joins TRBV10-3 to TRBJ2-7; 9 nucleotides agree with TRBD1. The CDR3 totals 16 residues. From germline, CDR1 is ENHRY and CDR2 SYGVKD. The ends lost 1 base at V and 2 bases at J; junction bases unmatched: 6. The CDR3 sequence: CAISEFRDRDTYEQYF. CDR3 DNA: TGTGCCATCAGTGAGTTCCGGGACAGGGACACCTACGAGCAGTACTTC.

J is TRBJ1-2 and V is TRBV4-2, with 11 bases that match TRBD1. This CDR3 has 15 residues. After removal of 1 base from V and 6 bases from J, the junction contained 4 bases not matched to a gene. Germline loops: CDR1 LGHNA, CDR2 YNFKEQ. In nucleotides, the CDR3 is TGTGCCAGCAGCCAAGCCCCGGGACAGGGGGATGGCTACACCTTC. This sequence encodes CASSQAPGQGDGYTF.

This rearrangement joins TRBV19 to TRBJ1-2; TRBD1 matches 8 bases. The V and J ends lost 6 bases and 4 bases, in that order; junction bases with no gene match: 10. CDR3 length: 15 amino acids. Germline CDR1 is LNHDA and CDR2 is SQIVND (reference sequence). CDR3 bases: TGTGCCAGTAGCACAGGGTCAGGGGGCGTCTATGGCTACACCTTC. Translation: CASSTGSGGVYGYTF.

This rearrangement joins TRBV5-6 to TRBJ2-4; TRBD2 agrees at 7 bases. The trim removed 4 bases at V and 5 bases at J, leaving 18 bases unmatched. This CDR3 is built from 18 residues. Germline V gene lookup returns CDR1 SGHDT and CDR2 YYEEEE. CDR3 loop: CASSLIPSAAGVENIQYF. The CDR3, as DNA: TGTGCCAGCAGCCTAATCCCCTCAGCGGCGGGGGTTGAAAACATTCAGTACTTC.

The chain carries TRBV9 and TRBJ2-5; possibly TRBD2 for D (6 bases). CDR1 and CDR2 from the germline V gene are SGDLS and YYNGEE. This CDR3 comprises 16 residues. Trimming cost V 0 bases and J 4 bases, with 16 bases left between them. The CDR3 spells CASSVAGTLSGETQYF. Written as DNA, the CDR3 is TGTGCCAGCAGCGTAGCAGGGACCCTTAGCGGAGAGACCCAGTACTTC.

The chain has TRBV7-9 and TRBJ1-1; weak D call: TRBD1 (6 bases). The CDR3 has 17 amino acids. Germline V lookup: CDR1 SEHNR, CDR2 FQNEAQ (reference sequence). The V gene lost 1 base and the J gene lost 0 bases, with 15 bases spanning the gap. The CDR3 bases are TGTGCCAGCAGCTTAGGTGTTCGTGGGGGCATGAACACTGAAGCTTTCTTT. It specifies CASSLGVRGGMNTEAFF. Full variable domain (rest looked up from reference TRBV7-9 and TRBJ1-1): DTGVSQNPRHKITKRGQNVTFRCDPISEHNRLYWYRQTLGQGPEFLTYFQNEAQLEKSRLLSDRFSAERPKGSFSTLEIQRTEQGDSAMYLCASSLGVRGGMNTEAFFGQGTRLTVV.

V usage is TRBV7-9 and J usage is TRBJ1-2, with 10 bases identical to TRBD1. Germline trimming cut 6 bases from V and 2 bases from J; bases unmatched to any gene: 3. This CDR3 contains 14 residues. Per germline, CDR1 SEHNR and CDR2 FQNEAQ (reference sequence). CDR3 loop: CASRGTGENYGYTF. As DNA, the CDR3 is TGTGCCAGCAGAGGGACAGGGGAGAACTATGGCTACACCTTC.

Only a few counts were recorded for this clone. The chain links TRBV5-1 to TRBJ1-5; D is perhaps TRBD1 (6 bases). The CDR3 runs 14 residues. CDR1 is SGHRS, CDR2 YFSETQ, per germline. V shed 2 bases and J shed 6 bases, with 12 bases lying between them. The chain's CDR3 is CASSFAGGSQPQHF. CDR3 sequence (DNA): TGCGCCAGCAGCTTTGCGGGGGGCAGTCAGCCCCAGCATTTT.

The CDR3 region has the DNA TGCGCCAGCAGCATGGGGGGCGCCTCTGGGGCCAACGTCCTGACTTTC. Translating it yields CASSMGGASGANVLTF. The V and J genes are TRBV5-1 and TRBJ2-6; the D gene could be TRBD1 or TRBD2 (6 bases each). V was shortened by 4 bases and J by 0 bases, with 11 bases between the two germline ends. CDR1 and CDR2 from the germline V gene are SGHRS and YFSETQ. This CDR3 has 16 amino acids.